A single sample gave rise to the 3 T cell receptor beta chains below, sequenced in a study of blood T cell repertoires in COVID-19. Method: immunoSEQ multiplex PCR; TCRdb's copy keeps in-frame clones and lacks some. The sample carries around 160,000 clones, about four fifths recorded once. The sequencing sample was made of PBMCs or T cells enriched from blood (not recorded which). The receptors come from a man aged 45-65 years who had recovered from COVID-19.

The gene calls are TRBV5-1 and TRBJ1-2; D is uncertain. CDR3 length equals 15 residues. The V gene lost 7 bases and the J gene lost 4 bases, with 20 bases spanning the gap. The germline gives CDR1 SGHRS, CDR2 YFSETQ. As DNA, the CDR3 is TGCGCCAGCGATCGGGGAGACATGGCTTCCTATGGCTACACCTTC. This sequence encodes CASDRGDMASYGYTF.

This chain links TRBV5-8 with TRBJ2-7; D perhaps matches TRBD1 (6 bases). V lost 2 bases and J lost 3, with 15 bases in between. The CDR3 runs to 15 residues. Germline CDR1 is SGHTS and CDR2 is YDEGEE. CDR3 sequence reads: CASSFPRSGHYEQYF. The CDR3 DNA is TGTGCCAGCAGCTTTCCTAGGTCGGGACACTACGAGCAGTACTTC.

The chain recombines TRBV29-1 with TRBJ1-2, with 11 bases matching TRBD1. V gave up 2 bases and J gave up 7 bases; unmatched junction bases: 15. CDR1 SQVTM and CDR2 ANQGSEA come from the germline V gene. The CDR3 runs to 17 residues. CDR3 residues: CSVEIGLGDRGWRGYTF. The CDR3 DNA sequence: TGCAGCGTTGAAATAGGGCTAGGGGACAGGGGGTGGCGTGGCTACACCTTC.